The rows below give T cell receptor beta chains drawn from one sample of a study of T cell responses to AZD1222 COVID-19 vaccine. Sequenced by immunoSEQ multiplex PCR; TCRdb stores in-frame clones only, minus some. Here the sample spans fewer than 110,000 clones, around 91% being singletons. Sequencing was performed on peripheral blood, taken on day 0 of AZD1222 vaccination. The receptor source for this set is an adult in good health. The CDR3 runs from the conserved cysteine through the conserved F or W. D genes are given only for firm matches. Not all rows give a size; the values are once, few, many and, for expanded clones, a class.

size,D,V,J,DNA,CDR3
-,-,TRBV27,TRBJ1-2,TGTGCCAGCAGTTTCGGGACTAGGGGAGGGCCCGCGGATGGCTACACCTTC,CASSFGTRGGPADGYTF
once,TRBD2,TRBV18,TRBJ2-1,TGTGCCAGCTCGCAAAATCTAGCGGGGGGGCTCTCCTACAATGAGCAGTTCTTC,CASSQNLAGGLSYNEQFF
-,-,TRBV27,TRBJ1-1,TGTGCCAGCAGGCCTCAGGGTAGGGATGTTGGGGCTTTCTTT,CASRPQGRDVGAFF
-,TRBD1,TRBV5-5,TRBJ2-1,TGTGCCAGCAGTTCGAACCCGGCAGGGGGATGGGGTGAGCAGTTCTTC,CASSSNPAGGWGEQFF
-,-,TRBV18,TRBJ1-1,TGTGCCAGCTCACCGAGACGGGAGAACACTGAAGCTTTCTTT,CASSPRRENTEAFF
-,TRBD2,TRBV4-1,TRBJ2-3,TGCGCCAGCAGCCAAACGACGACTAGCGACGGGCAGTATTTT,CASSQTTTSDGQYF
-,-,TRBV7-9,TRBJ1-2,TGTGCCAGCAGCTTGGCCTATGGCTACACCTTC,CASSLAYGYTF
-,TRBD1,TRBV5-4,TRBJ1-2,TGTGCCAGCAGTCGGGACAGGGGGCTTAACTATGGCTACACCTTC,CASSRDRGLNYGYTF
-,-,TRBV5-1,TRBJ1-1,TGCGCCAGCAGCAGGACAGCTAACACTGAAGCTTTCTTT,CASSRTANTEAFF
once,TRBD2,TRBV20-1,TRBJ2-3,TGCAGTGCTAGTGGGGCTAGCGGGGGGGTAACAGATACGCAGTATTTT,CSASGASGGVTDTQYF
-,-,TRBV11-1,TRBJ1-1,TGTGCCAGCAGCCCCCGGGGGAGGGTGAACACTGAAGCTTTCTTT,CASSPRGRVNTEAFF
-,-,TRBV2,TRBJ2-7,TGTGCCAGCAACGGGGCAGGTAATTCGTACGAGCAGTACTTC,CASNGAGNSYEQYF
-,TRBD1,TRBV29-1,TRBJ2-7,TGCAGCGTGCAGGGGGCCTCCTACGAGCAGTACTTC,CSVQGASYEQYF
-,-,TRBV4-1,TRBJ2-3,TGCGCCAGCAGCCAGGGGGGACAGACTCGCACAGATACGCAGTATTTT,CASSQGGQTRTDTQYF
-,-,TRBV7-9,TRBJ2-1,TGTGCCAGCAGCTTAGGTTCTCTCGGCGGATCAGTCTCCTACAATGAGCAGTTCTTC,CASSLGSLGGSVSYNEQFF
-,-,TRBV6-5,TRBJ1-5,TGTGCCACCGCGGAGGGCCTCAATCAGCCCCAGCATTTT,CATAEGLNQPQHF
-,-,TRBV4-2,TRBJ1-4,TGTGCCAGCAGCCAAGGCAGGGAAAAACTGTTTTTT,CASSQGREKLFF
-,-,TRBV27,TRBJ2-7,TGTGCCAGCAGTTTTGGCTACGAGCAGTACTTC,CASSFGYEQYF
-,-,TRBV9,TRBJ2-3,TGTGCCAGCAGCGTAGGGCAGGGGAGGACAGCAGATACGCAGTATTTT,CASSVGQGRTADTQYF
-,TRBD1,TRBV5-1,TRBJ1-1,TGCGCCAGCAGCTTGGCCCCGACAGGGGGCACTGAAGCTTTCTTT,CASSLAPTGGTEAFF
-,TRBD1,TRBV7-2,TRBJ1-6,TGTGCCAGCAGCTTAAACCGACAGGGCTATGATTCACCCCTCCACTTT,CASSLNRQGYDSPLHF
-,-,TRBV5-4,TRBJ1-1,TGTGCCAGCAGCTTGTGGGGGACCGTAAACACTGAAGCTTTCTTT,CASSLWGTVNTEAFF
once,-,TRBV3-1/TRBV3-2,TRBJ1-4,TGTGCCAGCAGCCGAACAGGAATTGATGAAAAACTGTTTTTT,CASSRTGIDEKLFF
-,-,TRBV27,TRBJ1-1,TGTGCCAGCAGTTGGCAGATGAACACTGAAGCTTTCTTT,CASSWQMNTEAFF
-,-,TRBV12-3/TRBV12-4,TRBJ1-2,TGTGCCAGCAGTTTGGCCAGGAAGTCCTACACCTTC,CASSLARKSYTF
-,TRBD1,TRBV3-1/TRBV3-2,TRBJ1-5,TGTGCCAGCAGCCTAGGGACAGGGGGGAATCAGCCCCAGCATTTT,CASSLGTGGNQPQHF
-,-,TRBV3-1/TRBV3-2,TRBJ1-1,TGTGCCAGCAGCCCCCAGTTGGGTATGAACACTGAAGCTTTCTTT,CASSPQLGMNTEAFF
-,-,TRBV7-2,TRBJ2-5,TGTGCCAGCAGCTTAGCGGGGGTAGAGACCCAGTACTTC,CASSLAGVETQYF
-,-,TRBV29-1,TRBJ2-1,TGCAGCGTTGGGACAGCCTACAATGAGCAGTTCTTC,CSVGTAYNEQFF
-,TRBD1,TRBV9,TRBJ2-2,TGTGCCAGCAGCGGAGACAGGGTGTGGAACACCGGGGAGCTGTTTTTT,CASSGDRVWNTGELFF
-,-,TRBV28,TRBJ2-3,TGTGCCAGCACAGAGACAGGAGCCCATGCTACGCAGTATTTT,CASTETGAHATQYF
-,TRBD1,TRBV29-1,TRBJ1-3,TGCAGCTTCAGGGGGTCTGGAAACACCATATATTTT,CSFRGSGNTIYF